These 23 T cell receptor beta chains were all obtained from the same sample, sequenced in a study of cytomegalovirus exposure and HLA in healthy donors. Primers for the PCR totalled 60 Vbeta and 13 Jbeta. The assay was immunoSEQ multiplex PCR, and TCRdb's table has in-frame clones only and misses some. Counted here are about 190,000 clones, around 83% occurring once; the ten biggest clones make up 1.7%. The source material was PBMCs. The source is a man aged 35-49 years in good health and CMV-seropositive.

In this sample, this clone turned up once. J is TRBJ1-5 and V is TRBV7-3; no definite D call. There are 15 residues in the CDR3. Trimming took off 4 bases at V and 4 bases at J, with 14 bases between the two ends. Germline V CDR1 and CDR2: SGHTA, FQGTGA. The CDR3: CASSSSSGGNQPQHF. In DNA form, the CDR3 reads TGTGCCAGCAGCTCCTCGTCAGGCGGGAATCAGCCCCAGCATTTT.

J is TRBJ2-5 and V is TRBV6-5, with 9 bases that match TRBD1. Germline lookup yields CDR1 MNHEY and CDR2 SVGAGI. The V segment lost 5 bases and the J segment 5 bases; nucleotides outside the gene matches: 3. There are 13 residues in the CDR3. The CDR3: CASSGDRVETQYF. CDR3 nucleotides: TGTGCCAGCAGTGGGGACAGGGTTGAGACCCAGTACTTC.

This sequence joins TRBV5-1 and TRBJ2-2; TRBD1 agrees at 9 bases. Germline CDR1 SGHRS, CDR2 YFSETQ. This CDR3 comprises 15 residues. V was pared by 7 bases and J by 5 bases, with 9 bases of the junction left unmatched. The CDR3 DNA reads TGCGCCAGCGGGGACAGGGTTCGGTTGACCGGGGAGCTGTTTTTT. Protein: CASGDRVRLTGELFF.

The chain links TRBV28 to TRBJ2-7; 7 bases map to TRBD2. The V and J ends lost 5 bases and 4 bases, in that order; junction bases with no gene match: 14. There are 16 residues in the CDR3. Germline values: CDR1 MDHEN, CDR2 SYDVKM. In DNA form, the CDR3 reads TGTGCCAGCAGTCTCTCCGGGGCGGGAGTTGTTTACGAGCAGTACTTC. Its protein product is CASSLSGAGVVYEQYF.

This clone was picked up one time. This chain joins TRBV18 and TRBJ1-4, with TRBD1 as a possible D gene (5 bases). The V end lost 3 bases, the J end lost 6 bases, and 14 bases lay between the germline ends. The germline V gene has CDR1 KGHSH and CDR2 LQKENI. This CDR3 contains 15 residues. CDR3 loop: CASSPLGGGDEKLFF. The DNA of the CDR3 is TGTGCCAGCTCACCGCTCGGTGGGGGGGATGAAAAACTGTTTTTT.

The rearrangement joins TRBV2 to TRBJ1-6; TRBD1 is a possible D gene (6 bases). Trimming took off 3 bases at V and 8 bases at J, with 8 bases between the two ends. Germline CDR1 and CDR2: SNHLY and FYNNEI. The CDR3 has 13 amino acids. This CDR3 reads CASSESGDSPLHF. The CDR3 DNA follows: TGTGCCAGCAGTGAGTCAGGGGATTCACCCCTCCACTTT. The whole variable domain, filled in from reference TRBV2 and TRBJ1-6, reads EPEVTQTPSHQVTQMGQEVILRCVPISNHLYFYWYRQILGQKVEFLVSFYNNEISEKSEIFDDQFSVERPDGSNFTLKIRSTKLEDSAMYFCASSESGDSPLHFGNGTRLTVT.

The chain employs TRBV5-8 and TRBJ2-3; D possibly corresponds to TRBD2 (6 bases). The length of the CDR3 is 12 residues. V was cut by 5 bases and J by 4 bases, with 8 bases left in between. The germline gives CDR1 SGHTS, CDR2 YDEGEE. CDR3 sequence reads: CASRLAADTQYF. For the CDR3, the DNA is TGTGCCAGCAGGTTAGCGGCAGATACGCAGTATTTT.

CDR3 sequence reads: CASSQVTIEQFF. CDR3 DNA sequence: TGTGCCAGCAGCCAAGTCACTATTGAGCAGTTCTTC. This chain connects TRBV14 to TRBJ2-1; D is unclear. Germline V CDR1 and CDR2: SGHDN, FVKESK. There are 12 residues in the CDR3. V was pared by 1 base and J by 9 bases, with 7 bases between.

The chain's CDR3 is CASDQGQEDTEAFF. CDR3 nucleotides: TGTGCCAGCGATCAAGGACAGGAGGACACTGAAGCTTTCTTT. This chain connects TRBV28 to TRBJ1-1, with TRBD1 matching over 7 bases. This CDR3 has 14 residues. J lost 3 bases, V lost 8 bases, and 9 bases had no gene match. Per germline, CDR1 MDHEN and CDR2 SYDVKM.

The V gene is TRBV6-6, the J gene TRBJ1-3; D call uncertain. This CDR3 has 15 residues. Germline CDR1 MNHNY, CDR2 SVGAGI (reference sequence). With 5 bases removed from V and 0 bases from J, the gap between germline ends came to 11 bases. CDR3 DNA: TGTGCCAGCAGTCAACGATCCGGCTCTGGAAACACCATATATTTT. Amino acid sequence: CASSQRSGSGNTIYF.

The gene calls are TRBV9 and TRBJ2-1; 7 nucleotides line up with TRBD2. The CDR3 sequence is 16 residues long. The germline gives CDR1 SGDLS, CDR2 YYNGEE. J was trimmed by 4 bases and V by 4 bases; bases with no gene match: 11. CDR3 protein: CASSPQYGGGYNEQFF. The CDR3 nucleotides are TGTGCCAGCAGCCCACAATATGGGGGGGGGTACAATGAGCAGTTCTTC.

The rearrangement joins TRBV10-3 to TRBJ1-2; D ambiguous. The CDR3 is 13 amino acids. The V end lost 2 bases, the J end lost 7 bases, and 11 bases lay between the germline ends. CDR1 is ENHRY, CDR2 SYGVKD, per germline. The CDR3 DNA sequence: TGTGCCATCAGTGAGATCGGGGTTCGTGGCTACACCTTC. Its protein is CAISEIGVRGYTF.

The V call is TRBV19, the J call TRBJ2-2; D may be TRBD1 (5 bases). The CDR3 is made up of 14 amino acids. Trimming removed 0 bases from V and 6 bases from J, with 8 bases in between. Germline loops: CDR1 LNHDA, CDR2 SQIVND (reference sequence). CDR3 region: CASSIDQGPGELFF. The CDR3 bases are TGTGCCAGTAGTATAGATCAGGGTCCCGGGGAGCTGTTTTTT.

This chain's CDR3 is CASSPNRAGNEKLFF. The CDR3, as DNA: TGCGCCAGCAGCCCTAACAGGGCTGGTAATGAAAAACTGTTTTTT. The chain employs TRBV5-1 and TRBJ1-4; D perhaps matches TRBD1 (6 bases). The length of the CDR3 is 15 residues. Between the trimmed V and J ends, which lost 4 bases and 4 bases, there was a span of 14 bases. CDR1 is SGHRS, CDR2 YFSETQ, per germline.

The chain joins TRBV6-4 to TRBJ2-7, with D perhaps TRBD2 (6 bases). Germline V gives CDR1 MRHNA, CDR2 SNTAGT. The ends were cut back, 5 bases at V and 3 bases at J, with 14 bases in the middle. The CDR3 sequence is 14 residues long. CDR3 region: CASSQTPGGYEQYF. In DNA form, the CDR3 reads TGTGCCAGCAGTCAGACTCCCGGGGGCTACGAGCAGTACTTC.

CDR3 loop: CATRLADSSTDTQYF. The CDR3 nucleotides read TGTGCCACCCGACTAGCGGACTCTAGCACAGATACGCAGTATTTT. The V and J genes are TRBV6-1 and TRBJ2-3; 9 nucleotides match TRBD2. The J segment lost 0 bases and the V segment lost 10 bases, leaving 8 bases of the junction unmatched. Germline V CDR1 and CDR2: MNHNS, SASEGT. The CDR3 length is 15 residues.

This chain uses TRBV6-5 with TRBJ1-5; D remains ambiguous. The CDR3 length is 13 residues. Per germline, CDR1 MNHEY and CDR2 SVGAGI. V was pared by 5 bases and J by 7 bases, with 12 bases between. The CDR3 sequence: CASSLNRWQPQHF. CDR3 DNA: TGTGCCAGCAGTCTAAACCGATGGCAGCCCCAGCATTTT.

The chain employs TRBV9 and TRBJ2-5; TRBD1 agrees at 10 bases. J was trimmed by 5 bases and V by 3 bases; bases with no gene match: 4. CDR3 length: 14 residues. Germline V gene lookup returns CDR1 SGDLS and CDR2 YYNGEE. The CDR3 region is CASSATGGGETQYF. CDR3 nucleotides: TGTGCCAGCAGCGCGACAGGGGGCGGGGAGACCCAGTACTTC.

The rearrangement uses TRBV4-1 and TRBJ1-2; D ambiguous. The CDR3 covers 16 residues. V was pared by 1 base and J by 2 bases, with 14 bases between. Germline values: CDR1 MGHRA, CDR2 YSYEKL. CDR3: CASSQARILWNYGYTF. CDR3 nucleotides: TGCGCCAGCAGCCAAGCCAGGATCCTGTGGAACTATGGCTACACCTTC.

V is TRBV6-5 and J is TRBJ2-5; TRBD2 might be the D (5 bases). V was cut by 4 bases and J by 4 bases, with 7 bases left in between. CDR3 size: 12 residues. The V gene's germline CDR1 is MNHEY and CDR2 SVGAGI. The DNA for the CDR3 is TGTGCCAGCAGTTCTAGCCGAGAGACCCAGTACTTC. Translation gives CASSSSRETQYF.

This clone was seen only once. The gene calls are TRBV30 and TRBJ1-5; D gene unclear. This CDR3 comprises 15 residues. Deletions cut 0 bases from V and 3 bases from J, with 12 bases between. From germline, CDR1 is GTSNPN and CDR2 SVGIG (reference sequence). CDR3 sequence: CAWSVSAGNNQPQHF. In nucleotides, the CDR3 is TGTGCCTGGAGTGTAAGCGCGGGGAACAATCAGCCCCAGCATTTT.

The V call is TRBV5-5, the J call TRBJ1-2; tentatively, D is TRBD1 (6 bases). The CDR3 is made up of 14 amino acids. Trimming took off 3 bases at V and 2 bases at J, with 11 bases between the two ends. CDR1 is SGHKS, CDR2 YYEKEE, per germline (reference sequence). The CDR3 bases are TGTGCCAGCAGCTCTGCAACAGGGAACTATGGCTACACCTTC. This sequence encodes CASSSATGNYGYTF. Full variable domain (remainder filled in from reference TRBV5-5 and TRBJ1-2): DAGVTQSPTHLIKTRGQQVTLRCSPISGHKSVSWYQQVLGQGPQFIFQYYEKEERGRGNFPDRFSARQFPNYSSELNVNALLLGDSALYLCASSSATGNYGYTFGSGTRLTVV.

This clone was observed once. The V gene is TRBV5-4, the J gene TRBJ2-7; D is possibly TRBD2 (5 bases). CDR3 size: 15 residues. Germline CDR1 SGHNT, CDR2 YYREEE (reference sequence). With 1 base removed from V and 0 bases from J, the gap between germline ends came to 11 bases. As DNA, the CDR3 is TGTGCCAGCAGCTTGTACGGGATGAGCTCCTACGAGCAGTACTTC. Translating it yields CASSLYGMSSYEQYF.